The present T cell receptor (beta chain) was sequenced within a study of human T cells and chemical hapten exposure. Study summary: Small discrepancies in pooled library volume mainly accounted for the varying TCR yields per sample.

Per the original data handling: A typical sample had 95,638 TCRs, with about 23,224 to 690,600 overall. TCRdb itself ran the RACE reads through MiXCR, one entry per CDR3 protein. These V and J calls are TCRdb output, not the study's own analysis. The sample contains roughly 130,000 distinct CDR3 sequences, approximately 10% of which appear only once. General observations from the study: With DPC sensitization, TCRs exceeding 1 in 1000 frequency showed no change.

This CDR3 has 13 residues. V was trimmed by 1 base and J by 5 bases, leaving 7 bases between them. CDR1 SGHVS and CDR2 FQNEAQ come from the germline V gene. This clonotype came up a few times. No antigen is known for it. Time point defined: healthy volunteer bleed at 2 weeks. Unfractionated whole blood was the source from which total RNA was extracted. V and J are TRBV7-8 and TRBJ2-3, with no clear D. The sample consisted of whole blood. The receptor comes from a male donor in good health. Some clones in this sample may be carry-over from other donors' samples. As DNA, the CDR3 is TGTGCCAGCAGCTTAGGTCGGCAAGATACGCAGTATTTT. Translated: CASSLGRQDTQYF.